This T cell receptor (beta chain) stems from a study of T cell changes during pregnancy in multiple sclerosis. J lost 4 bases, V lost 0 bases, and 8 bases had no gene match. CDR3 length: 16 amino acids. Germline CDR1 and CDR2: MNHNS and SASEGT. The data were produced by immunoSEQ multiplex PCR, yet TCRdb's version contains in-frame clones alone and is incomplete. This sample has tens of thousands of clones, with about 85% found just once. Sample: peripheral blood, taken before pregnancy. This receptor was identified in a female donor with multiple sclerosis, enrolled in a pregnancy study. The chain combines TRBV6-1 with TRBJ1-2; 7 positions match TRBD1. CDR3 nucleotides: TGTGCCAGCAGTGAAGCTTTTAGGACAGGAACCTATGGCTACACCTTC. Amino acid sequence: CASSEAFRTGTYGYTF.